The following is a TCR beta chain sequence with its context. Antigen unknown. The entry originates in a study of T cells in localized non-small cell lung cancer. Study-wide points: Uninvolved adjacent lung had the highest recorded T cell clonality, with tumor below it. The tumor had only one region sequenced, so heterogeneity remains possible.

Germline V gives CDR1 SGHDN, CDR2 FVKESK. Between the trimmed V and J ends, which lost 0 bases and 3 bases, there was a span of 12 bases. CDR3 size: 15 residues. Data came from immunoSEQ multiplex PCR; TCRdb stores just in-frame clones and leaves some out. The sample lists approximately 22,000 clones, about 90% occurring once. This receptor was obtained from a male donor at least 60 years old with stage I squamous cell lung carcinoma. The material sequenced was peripheral blood, taken before any cancer treatment. V usage is TRBV14 and J usage is TRBJ2-7; D not resolved. CDR3 DNA sequence: TGTGCCAGCAGCCAAGACACGTACACCGGCTACGAGCAGTACTTC. Translation gives CASSQDTYTGYEQYF. The variable domain in full, with the rest retrieved from reference TRBV14 and TRBJ2-7, is EAGVTQFPSHSVIEKGQTVTLRCDPISGHDNLYWYRRVMGKEIKFLLHFVKESKQDESGMPNNRFLAERTGGTYSTLKVQPAELEDSGVYFCASSQDTYTGYEQYFGPGTRLTVT.